This entry lists 2 T cell receptor beta chains sequenced from one sample in a study of blood T cell repertoires in COVID-19. Method: immunoSEQ multiplex PCR; TCRdb's copy keeps in-frame clones and lacks some. The sample has about 150,000 clones, 85% to 90% seen once. The sample comprised peripheral blood. These receptors were taken from a woman aged 55-70 years with active COVID-19.

This clone came up a few times. The rearrangement uses TRBV5-1 and TRBJ2-7; TRBD1 aligns across 7 bases. The junction had 10 bases not matched to a gene; V was cut back by 4 bases and J by 6 bases. The germline V gene encodes CDR1 SGHRS and CDR2 YFSETQ. CDR3 length: 14 residues. CDR3 in amino acids: CASSGTGTAGEQYF. CDR3 DNA sequence: TGCGCCAGCAGCGGAACCGGGACAGCCGGCGAGCAGTACTTC.

The chain couples TRBV5-1 to TRBJ2-1; no definite D call. The CDR3 is made up of 14 amino acids. Germline-derived CDR1 and CDR2 are SGHRS and YFSETQ. V gave up 0 bases and J gave up 5 bases, with 9 bases separating them. CDR3 DNA sequence: TGCGCCAGCAGCTTGGGAGCGAACCACAATGAGCAGTTCTTC. It translates to CASSLGANHNEQFF.